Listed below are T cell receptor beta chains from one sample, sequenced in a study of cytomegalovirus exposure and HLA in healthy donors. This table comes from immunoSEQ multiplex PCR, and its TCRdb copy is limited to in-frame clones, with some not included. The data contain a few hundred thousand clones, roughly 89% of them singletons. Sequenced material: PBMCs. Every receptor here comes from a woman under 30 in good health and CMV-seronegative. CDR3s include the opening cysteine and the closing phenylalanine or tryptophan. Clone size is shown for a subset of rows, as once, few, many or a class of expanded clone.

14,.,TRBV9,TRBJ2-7,CASSAGPGTYEQYF
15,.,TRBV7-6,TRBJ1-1,CASSLRSTQNTEAFF
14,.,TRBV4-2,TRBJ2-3,CASSQETSGNTQYF
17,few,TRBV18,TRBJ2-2,CASSPRLGQEHTGELFF
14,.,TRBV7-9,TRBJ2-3,CASSPTSMADTQYF
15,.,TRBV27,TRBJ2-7,CASSSEYATNYEQYF
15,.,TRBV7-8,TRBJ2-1,CASWSGTGKINEQFF
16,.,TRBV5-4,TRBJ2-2,CASSSGGLQNTGELFF
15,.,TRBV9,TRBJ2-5,CASSVFGRAGETQYF
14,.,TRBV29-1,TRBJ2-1,CSVEYGGRAVEQFF
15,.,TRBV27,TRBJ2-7,CASSPLPGLSDEQYF
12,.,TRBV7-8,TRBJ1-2,CASSLVRDGYTF
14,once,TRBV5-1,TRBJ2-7,CASSQGANGHEQYF
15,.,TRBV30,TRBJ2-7,CAWSALSGRSYEQYF
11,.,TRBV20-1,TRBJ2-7,CSARGGLLQHF
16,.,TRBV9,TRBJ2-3,CASSVSGGVLTDTQYF
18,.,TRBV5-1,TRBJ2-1,CASSFPYPGQVSYNEQFF
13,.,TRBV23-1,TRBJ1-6,CATLDWRNSPLHF
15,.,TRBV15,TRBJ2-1,CATSPFSARSNEQFF
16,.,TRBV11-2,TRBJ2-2,CASSLDGGLWTGELFF
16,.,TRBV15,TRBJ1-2,CATSRAPGGRERGYTF
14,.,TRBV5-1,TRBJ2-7,CASSLYTGEDEQYF
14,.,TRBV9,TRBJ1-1,CASSSDRGHTEAFF
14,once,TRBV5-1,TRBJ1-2,CASSLDRVSYGYTF
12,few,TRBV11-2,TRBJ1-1,CASSPAWVKAFF
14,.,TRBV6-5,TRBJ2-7,CASTSGRASWEQYF
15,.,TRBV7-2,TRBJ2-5,CASSLEAGGYETQYF
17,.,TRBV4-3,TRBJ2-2,CASSHRTGGLNTGELFF
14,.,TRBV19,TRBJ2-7,CASSIGLGAHEQYF
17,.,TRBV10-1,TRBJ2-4,CASRRDRGDLAKNIQYF
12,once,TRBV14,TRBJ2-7,CASSRDYYEQYF
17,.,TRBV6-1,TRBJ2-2,CASSGVKTGKGTGELFF
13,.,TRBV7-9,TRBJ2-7,CASSFRQVYEQYF
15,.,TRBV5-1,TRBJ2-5,CASSLGSGGVETQYF
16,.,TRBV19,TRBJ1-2,CASSILDRPTIYGYTF
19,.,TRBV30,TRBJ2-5,CAWSGGLTSGSMATETQYF
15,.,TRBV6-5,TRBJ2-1,CASSYGRGGRNEQFF
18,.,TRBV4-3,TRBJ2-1,CASSQDSQAGGSYNEQFF
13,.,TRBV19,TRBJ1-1,CASTLQGGLEAFF
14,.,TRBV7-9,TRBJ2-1,CASTPRRDGNEQFF
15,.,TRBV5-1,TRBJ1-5,CASSSLTPSNQPQHF
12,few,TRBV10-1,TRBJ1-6,CASSESGPGFHF
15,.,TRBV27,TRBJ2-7,CASSLRDSSFYEQYF